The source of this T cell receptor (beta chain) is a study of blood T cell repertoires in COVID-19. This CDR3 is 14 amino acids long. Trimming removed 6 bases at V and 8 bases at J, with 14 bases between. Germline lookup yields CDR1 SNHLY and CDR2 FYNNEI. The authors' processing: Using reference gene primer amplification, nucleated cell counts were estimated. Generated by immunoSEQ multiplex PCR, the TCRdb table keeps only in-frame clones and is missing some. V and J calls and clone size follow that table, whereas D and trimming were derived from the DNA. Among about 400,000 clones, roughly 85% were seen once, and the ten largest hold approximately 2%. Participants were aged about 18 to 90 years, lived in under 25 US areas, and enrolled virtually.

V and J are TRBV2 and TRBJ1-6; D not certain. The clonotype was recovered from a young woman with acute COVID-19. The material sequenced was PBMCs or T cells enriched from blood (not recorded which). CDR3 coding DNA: TGTGCCAGCAGCGAATGGGTCGGGGATTCACCCCTCCACTTT. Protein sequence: CASSEWVGDSPLHF.